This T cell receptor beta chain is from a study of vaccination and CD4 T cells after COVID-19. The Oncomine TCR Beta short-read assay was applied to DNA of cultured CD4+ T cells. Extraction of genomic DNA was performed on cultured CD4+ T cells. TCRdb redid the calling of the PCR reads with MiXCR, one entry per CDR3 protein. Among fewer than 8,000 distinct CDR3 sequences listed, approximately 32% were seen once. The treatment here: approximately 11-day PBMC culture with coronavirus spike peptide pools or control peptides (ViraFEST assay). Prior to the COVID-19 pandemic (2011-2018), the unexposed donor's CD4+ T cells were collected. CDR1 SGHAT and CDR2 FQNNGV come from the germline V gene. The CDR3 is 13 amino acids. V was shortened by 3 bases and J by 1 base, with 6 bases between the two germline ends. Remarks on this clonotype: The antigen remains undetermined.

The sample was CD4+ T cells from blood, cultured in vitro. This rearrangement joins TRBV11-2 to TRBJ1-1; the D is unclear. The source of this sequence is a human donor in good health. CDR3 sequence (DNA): TGTGCCAGCAGCTTCAACGGGAACACTGAAGCTTTCTTT. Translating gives CASSFNGNTEAFF.